The clone carrying this T cell receptor beta chain was seen at least ten times. This entry belongs to a study of regulatory T cells in long-lasting Graves disease. Germline lookup yields CDR1 SGHTA and CDR2 FQGTGA. The V end lost 5 bases, the J end lost 2 bases, and 12 bases lay between the germline ends. This CDR3 has 15 residues. Time point defined: newly diagnosed GD, antithyroid drugs for less than 3 months. PBMC RNA was the source of the TCR library. Through Arm-PCR of CDR3 regions and iRepertoire HTBI primers, TCR beta libraries were built. TCRdb reanalysed the multiplex PCR reads using MiXCR and keeps one entry per CDR3 protein. The sample includes about 460,000 distinct CDR3 sequences, roughly 15% seen only once; the top ten take more than 15%. The same data also contributed to another study, on T cells in Graves' hyperthyroidism and ophthalmopathy. In that study: Lactation, pregnancy, other autoimmune disease or uncontrolled infection excluded patients. Diagnoses used clinical symptoms, serum thyroxine and TRAb, thyroid ultrasound and orbital computed tomography. The TCR CDR3 first-round RT-PCR relied on the HTBI primer set. Ophthalmopathy was separated from stable hyperthyroidism by a 13 V-J model.

The source of this sequence is a woman aged 50 to 60 with Graves disease. This specimen consisted of peripheral blood mononuclear cells (PBMCs), obtained at new diagnosis, from a patient treated with antithyroid drugs. The chain uses TRBV7-3 and TRBJ1-4; TRBD1 is a possible D gene (5 bases). The chain's CDR3 is CASSPSGLTNEKLFF. In DNA form, the CDR3 reads TGTGCCAGCAGCCCGTCAGGGCTCACTAATGAAAAACTGTTTTTT.